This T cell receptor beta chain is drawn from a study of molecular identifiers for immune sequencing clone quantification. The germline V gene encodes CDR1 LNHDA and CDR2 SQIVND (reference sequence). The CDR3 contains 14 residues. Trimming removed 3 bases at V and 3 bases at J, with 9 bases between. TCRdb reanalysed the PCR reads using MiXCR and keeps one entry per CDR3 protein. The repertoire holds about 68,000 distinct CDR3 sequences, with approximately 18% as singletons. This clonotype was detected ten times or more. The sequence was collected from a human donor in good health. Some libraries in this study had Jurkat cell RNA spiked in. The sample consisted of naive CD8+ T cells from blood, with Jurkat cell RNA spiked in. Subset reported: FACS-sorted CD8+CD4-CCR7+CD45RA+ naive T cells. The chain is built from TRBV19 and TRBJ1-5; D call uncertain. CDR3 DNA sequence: TGTGCCAGTAGTATGGGGAGCCCCAATCAGCCCCAGCATTTT. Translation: CASSMGSPNQPQHF.